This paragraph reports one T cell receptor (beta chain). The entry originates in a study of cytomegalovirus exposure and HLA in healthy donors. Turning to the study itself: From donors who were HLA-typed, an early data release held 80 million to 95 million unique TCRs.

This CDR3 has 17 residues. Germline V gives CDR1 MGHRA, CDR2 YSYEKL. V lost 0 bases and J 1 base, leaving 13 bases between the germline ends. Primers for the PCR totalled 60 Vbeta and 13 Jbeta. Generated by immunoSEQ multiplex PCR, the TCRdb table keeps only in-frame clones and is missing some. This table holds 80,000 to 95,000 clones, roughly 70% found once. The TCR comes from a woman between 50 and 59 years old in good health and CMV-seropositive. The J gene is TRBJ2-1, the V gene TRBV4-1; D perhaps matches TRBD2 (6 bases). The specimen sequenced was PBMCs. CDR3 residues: CASSQDGAGSSYNEQFF. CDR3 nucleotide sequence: TGCGCCAGCAGCCAAGATGGGGCGGGGAGTTCCTACAATGAGCAGTTCTTC.